Detailed here is one T cell receptor (beta chain). The target antigen is unknown. Clinicians diagnosed using symptoms, serum thyroxine, TRAb, thyroid ultrasound and orbital computed tomography. The V gene lost 4 bases and the J gene lost 7 bases, with 10 bases spanning the gap. Germline CDR1 and CDR2: SGHTA and FQGNSA. This CDR3 region has 12 residues. The sample comes from a study of Graves' ophthalmopathy and Graves' hyperthyroidism. General observations from the study: In blood, most expanded thyroid clonotypes above 0.001 frequency were also detected.

The sequenced template was RNA, covering the TCR beta CDR3 region. The authors performed first-round RT-PCR with HTBI primers and then a second-round multiplex PCR. TCRdb processed the multiplex PCR reads anew with MiXCR; each CDR3 protein has one entry. Of around 1.1 million distinct CDR3 sequences detected, 35% to 45% appear once; the ten largest clones hold 11%. What was sequenced was peripheral blood or thyroid tissue (not recorded which). The chain has TRBV7-2 and TRBJ2-5; D possibly corresponds to TRBD1 (5 bases). The origin of this receptor is an adult man with Graves' hyperthyroidism. The CDR3 DNA sequence: TGTGCCAGCAGCTCCCAGGGCGGGACCCAGTACTTC. This encodes CASSSQGGTQYF.